The present T cell receptor (beta chain) was sequenced within a study of shared clonotypes between healthy human individuals. This CDR3 has 18 residues. The germline gives CDR1 MGHRA, CDR2 YSYEKL. V was pared by 0 bases and J by 0 bases, with 7 bases of the junction left unmatched. Deep-level assay runs were performed. Authors' methods: Sequence data from immunoSEQ were junction-only and lacked quality scores; consequently, filtering differed. Data came from immunoSEQ multiplex PCR; TCRdb stores just in-frame clones and leaves some out. V, J and clone size reflect that table, while D and trimming were determined from the DNA. The repertoire has about half a million clones, about four fifths of them found once; the top ten carry 13%.

This chain connects TRBV4-1 to TRBJ2-3, with 9 bases matching TRBD2. The TCR was taken from a woman between 40 and 50 years old in good health. Some clones in this sample may be carry-over from other donors' samples. Sequences were obtained from PBMCs. The CDR3 region has the DNA TGCGCCAGCAGCCAAGATGGGCGGGGGGGATCAAGCACAGATACGCAGTATTTT. This codes for CASSQDGRGGSSTDTQYF.